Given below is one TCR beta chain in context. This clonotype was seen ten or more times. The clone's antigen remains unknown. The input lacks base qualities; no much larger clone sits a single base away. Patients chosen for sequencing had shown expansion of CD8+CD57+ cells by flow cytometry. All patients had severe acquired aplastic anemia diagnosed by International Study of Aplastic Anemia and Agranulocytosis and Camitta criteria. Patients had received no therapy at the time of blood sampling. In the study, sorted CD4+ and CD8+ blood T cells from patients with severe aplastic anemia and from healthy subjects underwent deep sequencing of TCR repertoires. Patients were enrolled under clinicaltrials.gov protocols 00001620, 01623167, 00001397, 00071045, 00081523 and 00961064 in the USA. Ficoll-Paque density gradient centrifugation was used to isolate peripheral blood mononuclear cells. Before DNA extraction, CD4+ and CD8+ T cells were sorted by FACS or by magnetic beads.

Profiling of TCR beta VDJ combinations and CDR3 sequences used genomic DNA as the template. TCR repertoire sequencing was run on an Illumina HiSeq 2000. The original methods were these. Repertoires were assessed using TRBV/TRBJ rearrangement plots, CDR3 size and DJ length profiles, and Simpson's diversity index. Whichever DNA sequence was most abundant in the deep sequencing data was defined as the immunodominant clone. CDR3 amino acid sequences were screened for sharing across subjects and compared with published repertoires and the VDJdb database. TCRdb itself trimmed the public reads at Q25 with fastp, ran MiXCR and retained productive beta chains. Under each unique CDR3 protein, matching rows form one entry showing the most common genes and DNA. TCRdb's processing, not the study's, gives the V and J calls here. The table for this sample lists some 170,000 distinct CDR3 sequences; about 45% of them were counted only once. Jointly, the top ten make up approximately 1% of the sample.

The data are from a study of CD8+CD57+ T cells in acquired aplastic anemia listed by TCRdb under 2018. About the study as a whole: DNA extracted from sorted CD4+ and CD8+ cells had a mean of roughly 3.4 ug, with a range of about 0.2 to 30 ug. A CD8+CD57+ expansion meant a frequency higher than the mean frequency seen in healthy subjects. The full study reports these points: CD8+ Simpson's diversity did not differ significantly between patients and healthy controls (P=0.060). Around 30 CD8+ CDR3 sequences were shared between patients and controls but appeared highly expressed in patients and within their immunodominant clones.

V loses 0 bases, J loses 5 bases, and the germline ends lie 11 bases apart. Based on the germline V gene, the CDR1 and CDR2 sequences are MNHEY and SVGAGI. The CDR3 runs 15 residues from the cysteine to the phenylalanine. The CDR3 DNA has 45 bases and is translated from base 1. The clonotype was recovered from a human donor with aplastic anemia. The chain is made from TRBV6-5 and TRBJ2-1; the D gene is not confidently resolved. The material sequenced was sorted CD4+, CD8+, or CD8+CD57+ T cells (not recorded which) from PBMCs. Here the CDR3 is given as CASSYSVDRNNEQFF. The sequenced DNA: TGTGCCAGCAGTTACTCCGTGGACCGTAACAATGAGCAGTTCTTC.